This T cell receptor (beta chain) was retrieved from a study of response to subunit inactivated influenza vaccine. MiXCR, applied by TCRdb to the RT-PCR reads, yields one record per CDR3 protein. The sample includes fewer than 800,000 distinct CDR3 sequences, 15% to 17% seen only once; the top ten take more than 9%. This clonotype was recorded a few times. The input for sequencing was PBMCs from blood, taken roughly 12 days after vaccination. The TCR originated in a man aged 50 to 59 who received an inactivated influenza vaccine.

The CDR3 DNA is TGTGCCAGCAGGGCACTCACTGAAGCTTTCTTT. Its protein product is CASRALTEAFF. The J gene is TRBJ1-1, the V gene TRBV6-2 or TRBV6-3; D remains ambiguous. The CDR3 totals 11 residues. Trimming removed 6 bases at V and 4 bases at J, with 6 bases between. Per the germline V gene, CDR1 is MNHEY and CDR2 is SVGEGT.